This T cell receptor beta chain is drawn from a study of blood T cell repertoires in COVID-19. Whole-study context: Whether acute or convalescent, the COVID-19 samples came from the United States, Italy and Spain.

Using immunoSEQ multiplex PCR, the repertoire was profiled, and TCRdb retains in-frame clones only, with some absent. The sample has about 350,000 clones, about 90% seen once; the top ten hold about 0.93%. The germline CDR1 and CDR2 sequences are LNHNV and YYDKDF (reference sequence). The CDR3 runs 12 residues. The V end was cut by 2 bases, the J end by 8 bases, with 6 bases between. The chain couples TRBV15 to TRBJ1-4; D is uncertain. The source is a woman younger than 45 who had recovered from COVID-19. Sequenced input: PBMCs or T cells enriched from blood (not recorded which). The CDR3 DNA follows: TGTGCCACCAGCAGAAACGGGGAAAAACTGTTTTTT. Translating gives CATSRNGEKLFF.